Below, 13 T cell receptor beta chains from the same sample are listed, as sequenced in a study of cytomegalovirus exposure and HLA in healthy donors. TCRdb's table, derived via immunoSEQ multiplex PCR, lists solely in-frame clones and lacks some. Here the sample spans under 70,000 clones, about 89% being singletons. Sequencing was done on a sample of PBMCs. The source of these receptors is a woman in her late teens or twenties in good health and CMV-seronegative.

The chain couples TRBV2 to TRBJ1-5, with 11 bases aligning to TRBD1. The V gene end was trimmed by 3 bases and the J gene end by 5 bases; junction bases not matched to a gene: 9. CDR3 length equals 17 residues. Germline V CDR1 and CDR2: SNHLY, FYNNEI. The CDR3 region has the DNA TGTGCCAGCAGTGATTGGTTAGGACAGGGGGCGGATCAGCCCCAGCATTTT. It translates to CASSDWLGQGADQPQHF.

The chain uses TRBV27 and TRBJ2-7; D is ambiguous. This CDR3 is 13 amino acids long. Trimming stripped 6 bases from V and 4 bases from J, with 13 bases between. The germline V gene encodes CDR1 MNHEY and CDR2 SMNVEV (reference sequence). The CDR3 loop reads CASSLEVGYEQYF. DNA of the CDR3: TGTGCCAGCAGCCTAGAGGTTGGGTACGAGCAGTACTTC.

The chain links TRBV7-3 to TRBJ1-2, with TRBD1 matching over 7 bases. From germline, CDR1 is SGHTA and CDR2 FQGTGA. This CDR3 has 16 amino acids. V was pared by 5 bases and J by 7 bases, with 16 bases of the junction left unmatched. In nucleotides, the CDR3 is TGTGCCAGCAGCGCTCTAGGGGGCGCGGATCTCTCTGGCTACACCTTC. It translates to CASSALGGADLSGYTF.

The rearrangement uses TRBV10-3 and TRBJ2-4; TRBD2 matches 11 bases. This CDR3 spans 15 amino acids. Germline trimming cut 0 bases from V and 8 bases from J; bases unmatched to any gene: 3. Germline CDR1 ENHRY, CDR2 SYGVKD. The CDR3 is CAISESSGGADIQYF. Written as DNA, the CDR3 is TGTGCCATCAGTGAGTCTAGCGGGGGGGCAGACATTCAGTACTTC.

The chain recombines TRBV9 with TRBJ2-7, with 9 nucleotides matching TRBD2. CDR1 and CDR2 (germline): SGDLS, YYNGEE. The CDR3 has 15 amino acids. Germline trimming cut 4 bases from V and 1 base from J; bases unmatched to any gene: 6. The CDR3 DNA is TGTGCCAGCAGCCCGCAAGCGGGAGGATCCTACGAGCAGTACTTC. Its translation is CASSPQAGGSYEQYF.

J is TRBJ2-3 and V is TRBV27; D is perhaps TRBD1 (5 bases). Germline lookup yields CDR1 MNHEY and CDR2 SMNVEV (reference sequence). This CDR3 has 14 amino acids. The V end was cut by 2 bases, the J end by 5 bases, with 11 bases between. CDR3 DNA: TGTGCCAGCAGTTTAGGGGCAGGGATAGATACGCAGTATTTT. This encodes CASSLGAGIDTQYF.

The chain joins TRBV25-1 to TRBJ2-7; 7 bases fit TRBD2. The CDR3 extends over 10 amino acids. From germline, CDR1 is MGHDK and CDR2 SYGVNS. V lost 6 bases and J lost 7; bases outside the gene matches: 0. This CDR3 reads CASRAGEQYF. CDR3 DNA sequence: TGTGCCAGCAGAGCGGGAGAGCAGTACTTC.

In this sample, this clone turned up once. The rearrangement joins TRBV5-1 to TRBJ2-5; possibly TRBD1 for D (6 bases). The CDR3 is made up of 15 amino acids. Germline V gives CDR1 SGHRS, CDR2 YFSETQ. Trimming took 4 bases from V and 3 from J, leaving 16 bases between them. The CDR3 sequence is CASSPRRRTEETQYF. CDR3 coding DNA: TGCGCCAGCAGCCCACGGAGGAGGACAGAAGAGACCCAGTACTTC.

J is TRBJ2-5 and V is TRBV28; 11 positions agree with TRBD1. Germline-derived CDR1 and CDR2 are MDHEN and SYDVKM. V was pared by 7 bases and J by 4 bases, with 14 bases of the junction left unmatched. The CDR3 consists of 17 residues. Here the CDR3 reads CASNIPPRTGGLETQYF. Written as DNA, the CDR3 is TGTGCCAGCAACATCCCCCCCCGGACAGGGGGCTTAGAGACCCAGTACTTC. The full variable domain, in which reference TRBV28 and TRBJ2-5 provide the parts outside the CDR3, is DVKVTQSSRYLVKRTGEKVFLECVQDMDHENMFWYRQDPGLGLRLIYFSYDVKMKEKGDIPEGYSVSREKKERFSLILESASTNQTSMYLCASNIPPRTGGLETQYFGPGTRLLVL.

The V and J genes are TRBV18 and TRBJ2-2, with TRBD1 as a possible D gene (6 bases). Trimming shortened V by 3 bases and J by 7 bases, and 18 bases separated the two germline ends. The CDR3 has 16 residues. Germline values: CDR1 KGHSH, CDR2 LQKENI. In DNA form, the CDR3 reads TGTGCCAGCTCACCGTCCCCCAGGGGATTAGACGGGGAGCTGTTTTTT. This gives the protein CASSPSPRGLDGELFF.

This clone was found a few times. The rearrangement uses TRBV6-1 and TRBJ1-6; unclear D gene. V was trimmed by 8 bases and J by 0 bases, leaving 8 bases between them. Germline loops: CDR1 MNHNS, CDR2 SASEGT. CDR3 length: 14 residues. CDR3 bases: TGTGCCAGCCTAGGATCCTCCTATAATTCACCCCTCCACTTT. The encoded protein is CASLGSSYNSPLHF.

By share, this clone counts as medium-sized (0.01 to 0.1%). This rearrangement joins TRBV6-5 to TRBJ2-7; 11 nucleotides line up with TRBD1. V lost 6 bases, J lost 1 base, and 5 bases stayed unmatched. Germline CDR1 is MNHEY and CDR2 is SVGAGI. The CDR3 totals 15 residues. The CDR3: CASSYGTGGSYEQYF. The CDR3, as DNA: TGTGCCAGCAGCTATGGGACAGGGGGGTCCTACGAGCAGTACTTC.

The chain uses TRBV2 and TRBJ1-5, with a possible D match to TRBD1 (5 bases). V was trimmed by 6 bases and J by 6 bases, leaving 18 bases between them. This CDR3 is built from 15 residues. CDR1 is SNHLY, CDR2 FYNNEI, per germline. The CDR3 protein is CASSADSVPTQPQHF. The CDR3 DNA follows: TGTGCCAGCAGCGCTGACAGTGTCCCCACTCAGCCCCAGCATTTT.